Following are 10 T cell receptor beta chains from one sample sequenced in a study of CD8 T cells in Susac syndrome. cDNA came from roughly 0.5 to 1 ug RNA primed by random hexamers. TCRdb re-analysed the immunoSEQ multiplex PCR reads in MiXCR, keeping a single row per CDR3 protein. The sample contains 50,000 or so distinct CDR3 sequences, roughly 93% of which appear only once. Input material: CD8+ T cells from PBMCs. These receptors came from a human donor in good health.

The chain links TRBV6-5 to TRBJ2-7; 8 bases align to TRBD1. This CDR3 has 12 amino acids. Losses at the gene ends were 4 bases for V and 5 bases for J; bases not matched to a gene: 1. Germline assignment: CDR1 MNHEY and CDR2 SVGAGI. CDR3 sequence: CASSWTGNEQYF. The CDR3 DNA is TGTGCCAGCAGTTGGACAGGGAACGAGCAGTACTTC.

This clonotype was picked up one time. The CDR3 DNA follows: TGTGCCAGCAGCGACCCCGCTAGGCTCGATGAGCAGTTCTTC. Translated, it gives CASSDPARLDEQFF. The rearrangement joins TRBV7-9 to TRBJ2-1, with D unresolved. V lost 5 bases, J lost 8 bases, and 16 bases lay in between. CDR3 length: 14 residues. From germline, CDR1 is SEHNR and CDR2 FQNEAQ (reference sequence).

The J gene is TRBJ2-4, the V gene TRBV7-9, with D perhaps TRBD2 (5 bases). The CDR3 consists of 11 residues. Germline CDR1 SEHNR, CDR2 FQNEAQ (reference sequence). V was cut by 3 bases and J by 15 bases, with 12 bases left in between. The CDR3 loop reads CASSLEDEAYF. For the CDR3, the DNA is TGTGCCAGCAGCTTGGAGGATGAGGCGTACTTC.

The V gene is TRBV15, the J gene TRBJ2-7; possibly TRBD2 for D (7 bases). The germline V and J ends were trimmed by 1 base and 1 base, with 14 bases remaining between them. This CDR3 comprises 16 residues. Germline CDR1 reads LNHNV; CDR2 reads YYDKDF (reference sequence). The CDR3 DNA follows: TGTGCCACCAGCAGAGCTGGAGGGGGGGGGTCCTACGAGCAGTACTTC. Translating it yields CATSRAGGGGSYEQYF.

A single count supports this clonotype. The chain couples TRBV2 to TRBJ2-7; TRBD2 agrees at 12 bases. V lost 6 bases to trimming and J lost 4 bases; unmatched junction nucleotides: 7. This CDR3 has 15 amino acids. In germline, CDR1 is SNHLY, CDR2 FYNNEI. As DNA, the CDR3 is TGTGCCAGCAGAGCCTCTAGCGGGAGGGCTTACGAGCAGTACTTC. It yields the protein CASRASSGRAYEQYF.

The chain has TRBV7-9 and TRBJ1-2, with 7 bases fitting TRBD1. With V trimmed by 5 bases and J by 8 bases, 11 bases remained unmatched. The CDR3 is made up of 14 amino acids. Germline V gene data show CDR1 as SEHNR and CDR2 as FQNEAQ (reference sequence). The CDR3 protein is CASSVTGLSEGYTF. In nucleotides, the CDR3 is TGTGCCAGCAGCGTGACAGGGCTTTCAGAGGGCTACACCTTC. The full variable domain, its missing parts supplied by reference TRBV7-9 and TRBJ1-2, is DTGVSQNPRHKITKRGQNVTFRCDPISEHNRLYWYRQTLGQGPEFLTYFQNEAQLEKSRLLSDRFSAERPKGSFSTLEIQRTEQGDSAMYLCASSVTGLSEGYTFGSGTRLTVV.

The rearrangement links TRBV27 to TRBJ2-3; D gene ambiguous. The CDR3 is 13 amino acids. Trimming stripped 5 bases from V and 0 bases from J, with 6 bases between. The germline V gene encodes CDR1 MNHEY and CDR2 SMNVEV (reference sequence). CDR3 region: CASSPESTDTQYF. As DNA, the CDR3 is TGTGCCAGCAGTCCGGAGAGCACAGATACGCAGTATTTT.

The genes are TRBV6-5 and TRBJ1-2; D is unresolved. The CDR3 runs to 16 residues. V lost 3 bases to trimming and J lost 0 bases, with 14 bases between them. Germline V gene sequence: CDR1 MNHEY, CDR2 SVGAGI. CDR3 sequence (DNA): TGTGCCAGCAGTTATAGGAACAACCTTCCTAACTATGGCTACACCTTC. It translates to CASSYRNNLPNYGYTF.

In regard to this clonotype: One end of the junction fails to match germline, which may point to a read error. The chain is built from TRBV28 and TRBJ2-1; tentatively, D is TRBD2 (6 bases). This CDR3 has 12 amino acids. Germline CDR1 MDHEN, CDR2 SYDVKM. The CDR3, as DNA: TGTGCCAGCAGTCCACCGGGACTCTTTGGAGTCTTC. Translated: CASSPPGLFGVF. Looking up the rest from reference TRBV28 and TRBJ2-1 gives the full variable domain: DVKVTQSSRYLVKRTGEKVFLECVQDMDHENMFWYRQDPGLGLRLIYFSYDVKMKEKGDIPEGYSVSREKKERFSLILESASTNQTSMYLCASSPPGLFGVFGPGTRLTVL.

The chain links TRBV9 to TRBJ2-1; a possible D gene is TRBD2 (6 bases). The CDR3 sequence is 12 residues long. Germline V CDR1 and CDR2: SGDLS, YYNGEE. V lost 4 bases and J lost 9, with 11 bases in between. CDR3 coding DNA: TGTGCCAGCAGCCTCACTAGCACTGAGCAGTTCTTC. Encoded protein: CASSLTSTEQFF.